Following are 30 T cell receptor beta chains from one sample sequenced in a study of blood T cell repertoires in COVID-19. Data came from immunoSEQ multiplex PCR; TCRdb stores just in-frame clones and leaves some out. The table has nearly 250,000 clones, about 82% seen once. The specimen sequenced was peripheral blood. The receptors come from a woman at least 80 years old with COVID-19, enrolled during active disease.

In its sample, this clone was seen once. The V call is TRBV10-2, the J call TRBJ1-3; D remains ambiguous. Germline V gives CDR1 WSHSY, CDR2 SAAADI. V gave up 4 bases and J gave up 0 bases, with 10 bases separating them. CDR3 length: 15 residues. The CDR3 sequence: CASSVSQYSGNTIYF. DNA of the CDR3: TGCGCCAGCAGTGTATCACAGTACTCTGGAAACACCATATATTTT.

The rearrangement links TRBV5-4 to TRBJ2-2; TRBD2 aligns across 13 bases. Trimming at V came to 4 bases and at J to 5 bases, leaving 5 bases not matched to a gene. Per the germline V gene, CDR1 is SGHNT and CDR2 is YYREEE (reference sequence). The CDR3 is 16 amino acids. As DNA, the CDR3 is TGTGCCAGCAGCACGCCGGGACTAGCGGGAACCGGGGAGCTGTTTTTT. Protein: CASSTPGLAGTGELFF.

The rearrangement uses TRBV5-1 and TRBJ2-2, with D perhaps matching TRBD1 (6 bases). Per the germline V gene, CDR1 is SGHRS and CDR2 is YFSETQ. CDR3 length: 15 residues. With 2 bases removed from V and 4 bases from J, the gap between germline ends came to 12 bases. In DNA, the CDR3 is TGCGCCAGCAGCTTACAGGGTCCGGGCACCGGGGAGCTGTTTTTT. Translation gives CASSLQGPGTGELFF.

The rearrangement links TRBV6-6 to TRBJ1-1, with 9 bases matching TRBD1. The CDR3 has 15 residues. In germline, CDR1 is MNHNY, CDR2 SVGAGI (reference sequence). V shed 5 bases and J 1 base; nucleotides not matched to a gene: 5. CDR3: CASSKAGQGNTEAFF. DNA of the CDR3: TGTGCCAGCAGTAAGGCGGGACAGGGGAACACTGAAGCTTTCTTT.

The rearrangement uses TRBV28 and TRBJ1-2; D might be TRBD1 (5 bases). Germline CDR1 and CDR2: MDHEN and SYDVKM. V was trimmed by 3 bases and J by 7 bases, leaving 15 bases between them. This CDR3 spans 14 amino acids. The CDR3 bases are TGTGCCAGCAGTTTCGGGGGAATCCGGATTGGCTACACCTTC. Translating gives CASSFGGIRIGYTF.

The J gene is TRBJ2-6, the V gene TRBV7-6; the D gene is possibly TRBD2 (5 bases). With 3 bases removed from V and 4 bases from J, the gap between germline ends came to 7 bases. The germline CDR1 and CDR2 sequences are SGHVS and FNYEAQ. The CDR3 has 14 residues. The CDR3 spells CASSFGGGANVLTF. DNA for the CDR3: TGTGCCAGCAGCTTCGGAGGAGGGGCCAACGTCCTGACTTTC.

CDR3 region: CSASWQTRDEQFF. Here the CDR3 DNA reads TGCAGTGCTAGTTGGCAGACTAGGGATGAGCAGTTCTTC. This chain joins TRBV20-1 and TRBJ2-1; perhaps TRBD2 as D (6 bases). The germline gives CDR1 DFQATT, CDR2 SNEGSKA (reference sequence). The V end was cut by 3 bases, the J end by 8 bases, with 14 bases between. The CDR3 has 13 residues.

V and J are TRBV2 and TRBJ1-4, with D possibly TRBD1 on 5 matching bases. The V gene lost 8 bases and the J gene lost 3 bases, with 10 bases spanning the gap. CDR1 is SNHLY and CDR2 is FYNNEI in the germline V gene. The CDR3 contains 13 residues. The CDR3, as DNA: TGTGCCAGCGGTCAGGGATCTAATGAAAAACTGTTTTTT. It is translated as CASGQGSNEKLFF.

The chain uses TRBV12-3 or TRBV12-4 and TRBJ1-5; D not resolved. This CDR3 contains 13 residues. With 1 base removed from V and 5 bases from J, the gap between germline ends came to 6 bases. The CDR3 sequence: CASSLVVDQPQHF. Here the CDR3 DNA reads TGTGCCAGCAGTTTAGTTGTCGATCAGCCCCAGCATTTT.

The gene calls are TRBV4-3 and TRBJ2-5; 9 positions agree with TRBD2. CDR1 is LGHNA, CDR2 YSLEER, per germline. The CDR3 is 17 amino acids. V lost 0 bases and J lost 5; bases outside the gene matches: 10. The CDR3 region is CASSQDHRTSVGETQYF. The CDR3 DNA is TGCGCCAGCAGCCAAGATCACCGGACTAGCGTCGGCGAGACCCAGTACTTC.

This clone appeared once. This chain uses TRBV5-1 with TRBJ1-1, with 8 bases matching TRBD1. V was pared by 4 bases and J by 7 bases, with 3 bases of the junction left unmatched. Germline lookup yields CDR1 SGHRS and CDR2 YFSETQ. There are 12 residues in the CDR3. The CDR3 DNA is TGCGCCAGCAGCCATGGACAGGGTGAAGCTTTCTTT. It encodes CASSHGQGEAFF.

This clone was recorded at least ten times. J is TRBJ2-7 and V is TRBV6-5; possible D gene TRBD1, 5 bases. V gave up 0 bases and J gave up 0 bases, with 12 bases separating them. CDR3 length: 16 residues. Germline V gives CDR1 MNHEY, CDR2 SVGAGI. The CDR3 region has the DNA TGTGCCAGCAGTTACTCTGTGGCAGGGTCCTCCTACGAGCAGTACTTC. Amino acids: CASSYSVAGSSYEQYF.

This clone was observed a single time. The chain is built from TRBV9 and TRBJ2-2; 9 nucleotides agree with TRBD1. V trimming: 3 bases; J trimming: 7 bases; junction bases outside the gene matches: 13. This CDR3 comprises 17 residues. Per the germline V gene, CDR1 is SGDLS and CDR2 is YYNGEE. CDR3 sequence: CASSAPQGARGSGELFF. Written as DNA, the CDR3 is TGTGCCAGCAGCGCACCACAGGGGGCGCGAGGTAGCGGGGAGCTGTTTTTT.

This chain connects TRBV2 to TRBJ1-6; 8 bases map to TRBD1. V lost 0 bases to trimming and J lost 7 bases; unmatched junction nucleotides: 11. The CDR3 spans 18 residues. Germline V gene lookup returns CDR1 SNHLY and CDR2 FYNNEI. The CDR3 nucleotides read TGTGCCAGCAGTGAAGCGCTTTCGGCAGGGGGCAGGAATTCACCCCTCCACTTT. Its translation is CASSEALSAGGRNSPLHF. The variable domain in full, with the rest retrieved from reference TRBV2 and TRBJ1-6, is EPEVTQTPSHQVTQMGQEVILRCVPISNHLYFYWYRQILGQKVEFLVSFYNNEISEKSEIFDDQFSVERPDGSNFTLKIRSTKLEDSAMYFCASSEALSAGGRNSPLHFGNGTRLTVT.

The gene calls are TRBV24-1 and TRBJ2-3; 13 nucleotides align to TRBD2. This CDR3 is built from 16 residues. The germline CDR1 and CDR2 sequences are KGHDR and SFDVKD. V shed 1 base and J 9 bases; nucleotides not matched to a gene: 6. CDR3 region: CATSDFTSGGAGTQYF. DNA for the CDR3: TGTGCCACCAGTGATTTCACTAGCGGGGGGGCGGGCACGCAGTATTTT.

The CDR3 DNA reads TGTGCCAGCAGCGTAGGCGGGGGGGTTTTTAATGAGCAGTTCTTC. Translating gives CASSVGGGVFNEQFF. The chain carries TRBV9 and TRBJ2-1; the match to TRBD2 covers 9 bases. Germline V gene lookup returns CDR1 SGDLS and CDR2 YYNGEE. This CDR3 comprises 15 residues. J lost 7 bases, V lost 0 bases, and 5 bases had no gene match.

V gene TRBV5-1 combines with J gene TRBJ1-1; D is unresolved. The CDR3 contains 14 residues. The V gene lost 6 bases and the J gene lost 5 bases, with 17 bases spanning the gap. Looked up from germline, CDR1 is SGHRS and CDR2 is YFSETQ. The CDR3 protein is CASTREVLGTEAFF. The CDR3 nucleotides read TGCGCCAGCACACGGGAAGTATTGGGTACTGAAGCTTTCTTT.

The gene calls are TRBV12-3 or TRBV12-4 and TRBJ1-1; possibly TRBD1 for D (6 bases). This CDR3 contains 13 residues. V was clipped by 6 bases and J by 2 bases, with 10 bases between them. CDR3: CASSADSNTEAFF. The CDR3 region has the DNA TGTGCCAGCAGCGCGGACAGTAACACTGAAGCTTTCTTT.

This chain uses TRBV6-5 with TRBJ2-7; 12 nucleotides line up with TRBD2. J lost 9 bases, V lost 6 bases, and 6 bases had no gene match. Germline V gene data show CDR1 as MNHEY and CDR2 as SVGAGI. The CDR3 totals 13 residues. CDR3 protein: CASSRGLAGRQYV. Written as DNA, the CDR3 is TGTGCCAGCAGCCGTGGACTAGCGGGGCGGCAGTACGTC.

The chain has TRBV10-3 and TRBJ2-7; no clear D gene. V lost 0 bases to trimming and J lost 5 bases, with 8 bases between them. The CDR3 is 13 amino acids. The germline V gene has CDR1 ENHRY and CDR2 SYGVKD. CDR3 bases: TGTGCCATCAGTGAGTCCAACTTCCACGAGCAGTACTTC. Protein: CAISESNFHEQYF.

The chain couples TRBV18 to TRBJ1-1; D not certain. The V end was cut by 3 bases, the J end by 1 base, with 9 bases between. The CDR3 loop spans 14 amino acids. The V gene's germline CDR1 is KGHSH and CDR2 LQKENI. For the CDR3, the DNA is TGTGCCAGCTCACCGTCCGTTCCGAACACTGAAGCTTTCTTT. Translated: CASSPSVPNTEAFF.

DNA for the CDR3: TGCGCCAGCAGCTTGTTACAGGGGACAGATACGCAGTATTTT. Residues: CASSLLQGTDTQYF. The chain recombines TRBV5-1 with TRBJ2-3; TRBD1 aligns across 7 bases. The V gene end was trimmed by 1 base and the J gene end by 3 bases; junction bases not matched to a gene: 2. Germline loops: CDR1 SGHRS, CDR2 YFSETQ. This CDR3 contains 14 residues.

V usage is TRBV6-1 and J usage is TRBJ1-1, with unresolved D. The V and J ends lost 2 bases and 4 bases respectively, with 20 bases between them. Germline V gives CDR1 MNHNS, CDR2 SASEGT. The CDR3 contains 17 residues. DNA of the CDR3: TGTGCCAGCAGTGAAACAAGGGCGCGAGGGTGGAGCACTGAAGCTTTCTTT. Translated: CASSETRARGWSTEAFF.

This clone was observed a few times. The chain has TRBV9 and TRBJ2-5; TRBD2 aligns across 10 bases. Germline trimming cut 0 bases from V and 1 base from J; bases unmatched to any gene: 6. Germline CDR1 SGDLS, CDR2 YYNGEE. The CDR3 has 17 amino acids. CDR3: CASSVALAGGTQETQYF. Written as DNA, the CDR3 is TGTGCCAGCAGCGTAGCTTTAGCGGGGGGCACCCAAGAGACCCAGTACTTC.

About this clone: The same CDR3 is also encoded by other DNA sequences in this sample. The V and J genes are TRBV6-6 and TRBJ1-3; D unclear. Germline V CDR1 and CDR2: MNHNY, SVGAGI (reference sequence). The V end was cut by 2 bases, the J end by 4 bases, with 6 bases between. The CDR3 is 13 residues long. CDR3 sequence: CASSYGGGNTIYF. The CDR3 DNA reads as TGTGCCAGCAGTTACGGCGGGGGAAACACCATATATTTT.

The chain couples TRBV4-2 to TRBJ1-6; TRBD1 is a possible D gene (5 bases). Germline V lookup: CDR1 LGHNA, CDR2 YNFKEQ. Trimming took off 0 bases at V and 0 bases at J, with 12 bases between the two ends. This CDR3 has 18 amino acids. CDR3 loop: CASSQDRGGVSYNSPLHF. The CDR3 coding sequence is TGTGCCAGCAGCCAAGATCGGGGGGGAGTCTCCTATAATTCACCCCTCCACTTT.

This clone was seen once. The chain carries TRBV10-1 and TRBJ2-1, with a weak D call TRBD1 (7 bases). CDR3 size: 13 residues. V was trimmed by 6 bases and J by 7 bases, leaving 13 bases between them. Germline V CDR1 and CDR2: WNHNN, SYGVQD (reference sequence). CDR3 sequence reads: CASSGPGGNEQFF. CDR3 sequence (DNA): TGCGCCAGCAGCGGTCCAGGGGGGAATGAGCAGTTCTTC.

J is TRBJ1-1 and V is TRBV6-6; 7 bases match TRBD1. Germline trimming cut 5 bases from V and 1 base from J; bases unmatched to any gene: 7. CDR1 is MNHNY, CDR2 SVGAGI, per germline (reference sequence). The CDR3 has 15 amino acids. DNA of the CDR3: TGTGCCAGCAGTATATCCCGGGACAGGAACACTGAAGCTTTCTTT. Protein product: CASSISRDRNTEAFF.

The chain joins TRBV2 to TRBJ1-5, with no clear D. The CDR3 length is 13 residues. CDR1 and CDR2 from the germline V gene are SNHLY and FYNNEI. V gave up 7 bases and J gave up 10 bases, with 17 bases separating them. The CDR3 coding sequence is TGTGCCAGCACCAACCTACGCGAGGGCCCCCAGCATTTT. Protein: CASTNLREGPQHF.

V usage is TRBV7-9 and J usage is TRBJ1-2; the match to TRBD1 covers 9 bases. Trimming removed 7 bases from V and 3 bases from J; junction bases left unmatched: 9. Per germline, CDR1 SEHNR and CDR2 FQNEAQ (reference sequence). The CDR3 covers 15 residues. CDR3 nucleotides: TGTGCCAGCATCCCAACAGGGGGCGGCGACTATGGCTACACCTTC. Translation: CASIPTGGGDYGYTF.